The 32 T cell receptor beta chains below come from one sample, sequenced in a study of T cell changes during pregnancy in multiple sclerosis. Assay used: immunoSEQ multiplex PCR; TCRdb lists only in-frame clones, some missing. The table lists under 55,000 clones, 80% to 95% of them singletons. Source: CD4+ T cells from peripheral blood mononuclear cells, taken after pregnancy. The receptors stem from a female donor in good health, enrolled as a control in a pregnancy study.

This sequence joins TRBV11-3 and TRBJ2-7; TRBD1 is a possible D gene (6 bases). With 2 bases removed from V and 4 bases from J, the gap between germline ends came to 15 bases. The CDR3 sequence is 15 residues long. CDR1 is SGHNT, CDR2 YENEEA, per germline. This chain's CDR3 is CASSLFSGGAYEQYF. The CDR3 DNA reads TGTGCCAGCAGCTTATTCTCTGGGGGCGCATACGAGCAGTACTTC.

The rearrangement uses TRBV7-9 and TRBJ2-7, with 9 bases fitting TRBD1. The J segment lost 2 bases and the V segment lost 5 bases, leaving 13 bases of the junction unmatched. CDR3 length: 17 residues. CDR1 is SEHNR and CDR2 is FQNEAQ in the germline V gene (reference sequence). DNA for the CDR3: TGTGCCAGCAGCCCATGGGCCCGGACAGGGGCTACCTACGAGCAGTACTTC. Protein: CASSPWARTGATYEQYF.

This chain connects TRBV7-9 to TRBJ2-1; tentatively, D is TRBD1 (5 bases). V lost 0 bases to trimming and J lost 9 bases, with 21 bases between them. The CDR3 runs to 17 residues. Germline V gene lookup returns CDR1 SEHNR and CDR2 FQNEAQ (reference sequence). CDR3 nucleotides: TGTGCCAGCAGCTTAGCGACCCCACGGCAGGGTGGTAGTGAGCAGTTCTTC. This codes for CASSLATPRQGGSEQFF.

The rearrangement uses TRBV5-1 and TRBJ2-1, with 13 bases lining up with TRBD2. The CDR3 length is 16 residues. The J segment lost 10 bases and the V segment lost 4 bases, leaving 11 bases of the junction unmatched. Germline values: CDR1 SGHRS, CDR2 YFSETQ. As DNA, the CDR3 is TGCGCCAGCAGCCTTCTACTAGCGGGAGGGCTGAGGGAGCAGTTCTTC. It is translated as CASSLLLAGGLREQFF.

In nucleotides, the CDR3 is TGTGCCAGCTCCAGACTCTCCTACGAGCAGTACTTC. It yields the protein CASSRLSYEQYF. This chain connects TRBV2 to TRBJ2-7; D remains unclear. The V and J ends lost 8 bases and 0 bases respectively, with 8 bases between them. The germline CDR1 and CDR2 sequences are SNHLY and FYNNEI. The CDR3 contains 12 residues.

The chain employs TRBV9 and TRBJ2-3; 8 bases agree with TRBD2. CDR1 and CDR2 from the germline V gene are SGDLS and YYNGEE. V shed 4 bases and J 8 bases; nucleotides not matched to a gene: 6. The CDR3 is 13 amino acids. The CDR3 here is CASSPRGGITQYF. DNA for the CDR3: TGTGCCAGCAGCCCCCGGGGGGGGATTACGCAGTATTTT.

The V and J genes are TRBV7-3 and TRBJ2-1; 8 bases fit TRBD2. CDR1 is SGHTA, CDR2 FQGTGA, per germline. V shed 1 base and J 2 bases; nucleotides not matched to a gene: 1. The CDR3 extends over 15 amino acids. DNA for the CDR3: TGTGCCAGCAGCTTAAGACTAGCGACCTACAATGAGCAGTTCTTC. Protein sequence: CASSLRLATYNEQFF.

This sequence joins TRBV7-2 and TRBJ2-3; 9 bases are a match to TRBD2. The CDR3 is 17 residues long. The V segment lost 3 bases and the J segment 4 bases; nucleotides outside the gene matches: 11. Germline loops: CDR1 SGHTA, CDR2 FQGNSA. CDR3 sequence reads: CASSFGYRTSEADTQYF. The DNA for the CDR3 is TGTGCCAGCAGCTTCGGGTATCGGACTAGCGAAGCAGATACGCAGTATTTT.

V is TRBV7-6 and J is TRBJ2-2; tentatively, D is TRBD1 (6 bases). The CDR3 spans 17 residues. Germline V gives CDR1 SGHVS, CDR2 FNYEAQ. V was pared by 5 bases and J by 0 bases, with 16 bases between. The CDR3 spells CASSLPPGHTNTGELFF. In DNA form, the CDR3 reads TGTGCCAGCAGCCTACCCCCGGGACACACGAACACCGGGGAGCTGTTTTTT.

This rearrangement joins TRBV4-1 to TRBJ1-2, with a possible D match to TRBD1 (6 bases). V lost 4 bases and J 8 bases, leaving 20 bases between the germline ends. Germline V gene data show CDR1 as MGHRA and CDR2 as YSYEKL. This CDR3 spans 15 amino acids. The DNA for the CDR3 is TGCGCCAGCAGCCTCGGTGGGGGTACAGGGTCCGGCTACACCTTC. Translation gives CASSLGGGTGSGYTF.

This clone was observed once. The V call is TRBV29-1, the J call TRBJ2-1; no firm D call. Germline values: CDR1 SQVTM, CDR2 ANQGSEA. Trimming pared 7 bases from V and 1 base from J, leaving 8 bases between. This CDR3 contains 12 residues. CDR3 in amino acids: CSALESYNEQFF. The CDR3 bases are TGCAGCGCATTAGAATCCTACAATGAGCAGTTCTTC.

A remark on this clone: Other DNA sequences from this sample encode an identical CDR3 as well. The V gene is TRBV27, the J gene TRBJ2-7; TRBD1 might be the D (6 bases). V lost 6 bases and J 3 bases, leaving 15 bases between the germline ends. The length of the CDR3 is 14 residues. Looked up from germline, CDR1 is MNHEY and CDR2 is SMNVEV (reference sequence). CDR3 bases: TGTGCCAGCAGCTCTCCGGGACAAAGCTACGAGCAGTACTTC. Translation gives CASSSPGQSYEQYF.

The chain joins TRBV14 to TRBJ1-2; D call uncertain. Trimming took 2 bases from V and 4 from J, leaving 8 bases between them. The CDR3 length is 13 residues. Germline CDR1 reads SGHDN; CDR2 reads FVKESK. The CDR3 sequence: CASSQITSYGYTF. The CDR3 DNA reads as TGTGCCAGCAGCCAAATAACTAGCTATGGCTACACCTTC.

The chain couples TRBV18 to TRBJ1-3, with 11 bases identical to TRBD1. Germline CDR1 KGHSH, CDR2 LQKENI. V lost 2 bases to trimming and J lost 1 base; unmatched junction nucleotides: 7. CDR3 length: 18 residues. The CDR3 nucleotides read TGTGCCAGCTCACCATTAATCGGACAGGGGGCTTCTGGAAACACCATATATTTT. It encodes CASSPLIGQGASGNTIYF.

CDR3: CASSASGTSGDTQYF. CDR3 coding DNA: TGTGCCAGTAGTGCCTCAGGGACTAGCGGGGATACGCAGTATTTT. This chain uses TRBV19 with TRBJ2-3, with TRBD2 matching 12 bases. J lost 6 bases, V lost 5 bases, and 6 bases had no gene match. The germline gives CDR1 LNHDA, CDR2 SQIVND (reference sequence). CDR3 length: 15 amino acids.

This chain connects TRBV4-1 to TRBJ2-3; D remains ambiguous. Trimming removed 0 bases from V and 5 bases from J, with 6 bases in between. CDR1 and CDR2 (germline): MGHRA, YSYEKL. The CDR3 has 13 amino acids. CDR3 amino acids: CASSQDFGDTQYF. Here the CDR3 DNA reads TGCGCCAGCAGCCAAGATTTCGGAGATACGCAGTATTTT.

The CDR3 bases are TGTGCCAGCAGCCCAATAATCACCCAGGGGACTGAAGCTTTCTTT. Amino acids: CASSPIITQGTEAFF. The rearrangement uses TRBV6-5 and TRBJ1-1; perhaps TRBD1 as D (6 bases). The germline gives CDR1 MNHEY, CDR2 SVGAGI. Trimming cost V 6 bases and J 5 bases, with 19 bases left between them. This CDR3 is 15 amino acids long.

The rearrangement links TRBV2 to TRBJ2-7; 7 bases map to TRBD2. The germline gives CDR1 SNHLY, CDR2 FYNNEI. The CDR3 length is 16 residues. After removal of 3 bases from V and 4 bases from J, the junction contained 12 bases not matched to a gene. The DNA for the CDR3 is TGTGCCAGCAGTGAGTTATGGGCCTCGGGACTATACGAGCAGTACTTC. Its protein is CASSELWASGLYEQYF.

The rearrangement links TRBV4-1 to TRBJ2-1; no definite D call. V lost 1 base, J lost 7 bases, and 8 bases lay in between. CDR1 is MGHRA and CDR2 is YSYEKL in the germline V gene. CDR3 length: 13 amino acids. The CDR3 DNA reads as TGCGCCAGCAGCCAAGGCAGTCCTAATGAGCAGTTCTTC. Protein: CASSQGSPNEQFF.

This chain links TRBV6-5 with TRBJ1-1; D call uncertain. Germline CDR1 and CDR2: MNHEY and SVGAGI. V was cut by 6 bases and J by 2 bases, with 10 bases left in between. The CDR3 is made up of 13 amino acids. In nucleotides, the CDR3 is TGTGCCAGCAGGCGACTGAGTAACACTGAAGCTTTCTTT. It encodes CASRRLSNTEAFF.

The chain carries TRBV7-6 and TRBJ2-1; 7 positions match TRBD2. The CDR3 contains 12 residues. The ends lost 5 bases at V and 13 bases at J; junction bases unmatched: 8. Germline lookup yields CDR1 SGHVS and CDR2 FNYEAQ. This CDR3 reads CASSATSGGQFF. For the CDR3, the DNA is TGTGCCAGCAGCGCAACCTCGGGGGGACAGTTCTTC.

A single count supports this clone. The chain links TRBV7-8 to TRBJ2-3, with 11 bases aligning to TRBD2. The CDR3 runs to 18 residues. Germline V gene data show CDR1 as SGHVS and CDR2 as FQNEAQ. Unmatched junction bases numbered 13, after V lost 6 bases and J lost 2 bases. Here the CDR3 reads CASRLFSGGVPHTDTQYF. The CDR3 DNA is TGTGCCAGCAGGTTGTTTAGCGGGGGGGTCCCACACACAGATACGCAGTATTTT.

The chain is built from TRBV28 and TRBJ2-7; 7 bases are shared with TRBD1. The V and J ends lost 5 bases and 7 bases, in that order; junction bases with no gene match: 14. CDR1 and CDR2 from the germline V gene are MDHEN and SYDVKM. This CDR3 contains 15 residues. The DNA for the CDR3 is TGTGCCAGCAGTCCGACCGGGACAGACCCTCGAGAGCAGTACTTC. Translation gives CASSPTGTDPREQYF.

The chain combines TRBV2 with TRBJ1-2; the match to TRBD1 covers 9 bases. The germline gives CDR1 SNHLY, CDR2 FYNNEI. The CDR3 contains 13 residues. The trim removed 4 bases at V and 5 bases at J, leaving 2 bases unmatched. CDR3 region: CASSVGTGYGYTF. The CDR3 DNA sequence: TGTGCCAGCAGTGTAGGGACAGGGTATGGCTACACCTTC.

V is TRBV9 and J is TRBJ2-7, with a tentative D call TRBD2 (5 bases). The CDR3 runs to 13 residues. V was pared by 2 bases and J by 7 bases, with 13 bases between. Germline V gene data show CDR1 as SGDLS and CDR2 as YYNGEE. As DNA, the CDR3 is TGTGCCAGCAGCGTGGGGTTACCGGGGGAGCAGTACTTC. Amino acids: CASSVGLPGEQYF.

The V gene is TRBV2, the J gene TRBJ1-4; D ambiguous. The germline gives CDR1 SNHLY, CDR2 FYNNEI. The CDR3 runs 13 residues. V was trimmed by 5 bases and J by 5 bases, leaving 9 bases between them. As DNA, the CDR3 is TGTGCCAGCAGTCTAAGTCTAAATGAAAAACTGTTTTTT. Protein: CASSLSLNEKLFF.

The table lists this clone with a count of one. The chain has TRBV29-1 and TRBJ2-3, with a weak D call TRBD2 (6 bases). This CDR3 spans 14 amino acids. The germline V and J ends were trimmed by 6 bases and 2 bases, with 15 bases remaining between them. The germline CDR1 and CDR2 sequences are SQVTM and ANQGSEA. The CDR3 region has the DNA TGCAGCGTAGGAGGGCAACTTCTCACAGATACGCAGTATTTT. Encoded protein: CSVGGQLLTDTQYF.

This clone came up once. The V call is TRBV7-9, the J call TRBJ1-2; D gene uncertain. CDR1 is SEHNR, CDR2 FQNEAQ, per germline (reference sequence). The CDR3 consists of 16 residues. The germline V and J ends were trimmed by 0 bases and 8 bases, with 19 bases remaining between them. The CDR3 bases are TGTGCCAGCAGCTTAGCGCTCGCGGATTCCTCTGGGGGCTACACCTTC. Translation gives CASSLALADSSGGYTF.

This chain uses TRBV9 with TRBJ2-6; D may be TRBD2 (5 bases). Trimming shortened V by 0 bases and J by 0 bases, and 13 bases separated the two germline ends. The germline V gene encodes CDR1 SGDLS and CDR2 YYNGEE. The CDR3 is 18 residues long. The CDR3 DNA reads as TGTGCCAGCAGCGTAGCTCCCTCGGGGAGCTCTGGGGCCAACGTCCTGACTTTC. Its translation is CASSVAPSGSSGANVLTF.

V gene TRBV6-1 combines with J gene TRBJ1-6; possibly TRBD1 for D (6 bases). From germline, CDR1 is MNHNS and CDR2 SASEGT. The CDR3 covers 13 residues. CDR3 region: CASLRGPNSPLHF. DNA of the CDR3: TGTGCAAGCCTCAGGGGACCTAATTCACCCCTCCACTTT.

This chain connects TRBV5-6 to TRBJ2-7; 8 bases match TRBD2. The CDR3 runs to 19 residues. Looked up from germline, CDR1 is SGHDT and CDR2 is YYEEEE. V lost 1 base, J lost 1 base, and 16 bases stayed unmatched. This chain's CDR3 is CASSLNREGGRTRSYEQYF. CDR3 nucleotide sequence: TGTGCCAGCAGCTTGAACCGGGAGGGAGGAAGAACGAGATCCTACGAGCAGTACTTC.

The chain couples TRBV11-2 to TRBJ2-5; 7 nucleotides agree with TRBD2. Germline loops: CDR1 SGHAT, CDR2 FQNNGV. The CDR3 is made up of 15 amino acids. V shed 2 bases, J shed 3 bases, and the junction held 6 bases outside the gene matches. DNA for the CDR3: TGTGCCAGCAGCTTAAGGGCGCTAGCGGAAGAGACCCAGTACTTC. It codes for CASSLRALAEETQYF. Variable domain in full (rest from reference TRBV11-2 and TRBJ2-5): EAGVAQSPRYKIIEKRQSVAFWCNPISGHATLYWYQQILGQGPKLLIQFQNNGVVDDSQLPKDRFSAERLKGVDSTLKIQPAKLEDSAVYLCASSLRALAEETQYFGPGTRLLVL.